One sample yielded the 9 T cell receptor beta chains listed below, sequenced in a study of shared clonotypes between healthy human individuals. Using immunoSEQ multiplex PCR, the repertoire was profiled, and TCRdb retains in-frame clones only, with some absent. This sample has around 620,000 clones, with about 95% found just once. The naive CD8 fraction comprised CD45RO-negative cells positively selected for CCR7 and excluded terminally differentiated effector memory CD45RA+ cells. The sequencing input was naive CD8+ T cells sorted from blood. Receptors originate from a young woman in good health.

The chain carries TRBV7-7 and TRBJ2-1; 10 bases agree with TRBD2. After removal of 0 bases from V and 7 bases from J, the junction contained 9 bases not matched to a gene. The CDR3 extends over 17 amino acids. Looked up from germline, CDR1 is SSHAT and CDR2 is FNYEAQ (reference sequence). The CDR3 spells CASSLAGLADRENEQFF. The CDR3 nucleotides read TGTGCCAGCAGCTTAGCAGGACTAGCGGATCGAGAAAATGAGCAGTTCTTC.

The V gene is TRBV4-2, the J gene TRBJ2-3; the match to TRBD2 covers 7 bases. Germline V gene lookup returns CDR1 LGHNA and CDR2 YNFKEQ. V shed 0 bases, J shed 3 bases, and the junction held 12 bases outside the gene matches. The CDR3 loop spans 18 amino acids. In DNA form, the CDR3 reads TGTGCCAGCAGCCAAGAAGGGTCGGGGACTATTGTTACAGATACGCAGTATTTT. It specifies CASSQEGSGTIVTDTQYF.

CDR3 nucleotide sequence: TGTGCCAGCAGCCAAGTGGGAGTTTCCTACAATGAGCAGTTCTTC. Its protein product is CASSQVGVSYNEQFF. The rearrangement uses TRBV14 and TRBJ2-1; a possible D gene is TRBD2 (5 bases). V was shortened by 1 base and J by 1 base, with 8 bases between the two germline ends. CDR1 and CDR2 (germline): SGHDN, FVKESK. The length of the CDR3 is 15 residues.

In this sample, this clone turned up a few times. The chain has TRBV7-3 and TRBJ2-7; no clear D. The germline V and J ends were trimmed by 9 bases and 0 bases, with 12 bases remaining between them. Germline assignment: CDR1 SGHTA and CDR2 FQGTGA. This CDR3 is 13 amino acids long. The CDR3 DNA follows: TGTGCCAGTGCGGTCGGCAACTCCTACGAGCAGTACTTC. Translating it yields CASAVGNSYEQYF.

This clone is a singleton in its sample. The CDR3 here is CASSVEVRTYEQYF. The CDR3 DNA reads as TGTGCCAGCAGCGTAGAGGTTAGGACCTACGAGCAGTACTTC. The genes are TRBV9 and TRBJ2-7; D ambiguous. V dropped 0 bases and J dropped 2 bases, with 9 bases sitting between them. CDR1 is SGDLS and CDR2 is YYNGEE in the germline V gene. The CDR3 is made up of 14 amino acids.

This chain connects TRBV10-2 to TRBJ2-7; a possible D gene is TRBD2 (6 bases). V lost 6 bases and J lost 6, with 15 bases in between. The CDR3 contains 13 residues. CDR1 WSHSY and CDR2 SAAADI come from the germline V gene. The CDR3 spells CASRAGLVLEQYF. The CDR3, as DNA: TGCGCCAGCAGGGCGGGACTGGTCCTCGAGCAGTACTTC.

The CDR3 DNA is TGTGCCAGCAGCTCGGGAGGGGAAGCAGGAGAGACCCAGTACTTC. Translation: CASSSGGEAGETQYF. The chain uses TRBV11-1 and TRBJ2-5; 8 bases map to TRBD2. The CDR3 is 15 residues long. With V trimmed by 4 bases and J by 4 bases, 8 bases remained unmatched. The germline V gene encodes CDR1 SGHAT and CDR2 FQDESV (reference sequence).

The chain links TRBV27 to TRBJ2-5; D gene ambiguous. Matching the DNA end better, TRBJ2-7 makes the J call doubtful. CDR3 size: 12 residues. CDR1 and CDR2 from the germline V gene are MNHEY and SMNVEV (reference sequence). DNA for the CDR3: TGTGCCAGCAGTCGCTCCCTCTACGAGCAGTACTTC. It yields the protein CASSRSLYEQYF.

This chain links TRBV28 with TRBJ1-1, with D possibly being TRBD1 (5 bases). The V end lost 3 bases, the J end lost 10 bases, and 18 bases lay between the germline ends. CDR3 size: 14 residues. CDR1 and CDR2 (germline): MDHEN, SYDVKM. CDR3 nucleotide sequence: TGTGCCAGCAGTTTCCCTGGGACCGCCCAAGGAGCTTTCTTT. It translates to CASSFPGTAQGAFF.